This T cell receptor (beta chain) derives from a study of blood T cell repertoires in COVID-19. In its sample, this clone was seen a few times. V gave up 7 bases and J gave up 5 bases; unmatched junction bases: 9. The CDR3 loop spans 14 amino acids. CDR1 and CDR2 from the germline V gene are SQVTM and ANQGSEA. As handled by the study authors: Scientists estimated how many nucleated cells there were by amplifying reference gene primers. The protocol was immunoSEQ multiplex PCR, while the TCRdb copy is restricted to in-frame clones and leaves out a portion. V, J and clone size derive from that table, while D and trimming were established from the DNA sequence. This sample has approximately 170,000 clones, with over 75% found just once.

The receptor was derived from a man in his 60s with active or convalescent COVID-19. This chain links TRBV29-1 with TRBJ2-7, with 12 bases that match TRBD1. The sequenced sample consisted of peripheral blood. In DNA, the CDR3 is TGCAGCGCCGGAGGGGACAGGGGGCTAAACGAGCAGTACTTC. Encoded protein: CSAGGDRGLNEQYF.